This is a list of T cell receptor beta chains from one sample in a study of blood T cell repertoires in COVID-19. TCRdb keeps only in-frame clones here, not all; method: immunoSEQ multiplex PCR. Altogether 35,000 to 50,000 clones are present, 80% to 90% being singletons, with the ten largest covering 15% to 18%. The sequenced sample consisted of peripheral blood. The source is a man aged 65-85 years with active COVID-19. CDR3s include the opening cysteine and the closing phenylalanine or tryptophan. The order of the fields is clone size, V gene, D gene, J gene, CDR3 protein, CDR3 DNA. D genes are given only for firm matches. Clone size appears in some rows only: once, few, many, or a class for an expanded clone.

.	TRBV12-3/TRBV12-4	.	TRBJ1-6	CATKGLDSPLHF	TGTGCCACCAAGGGGTTAGATTCACCCCTCCACTTT
.	TRBV5-4	.	TRBJ2-7	CASSLGMTYSYEQYF	TGTGCCAGCAGCTTGGGCATGACATATTCCTACGAGCAGTACTTC
few	TRBV6-1	.	TRBJ1-5	CASSWTDSQPQHF	TGTGCCAGCAGTTGGACTGATAGTCAGCCCCAGCATTTT
.	TRBV7-3	.	TRBJ2-2	CASRPEVSAGELFF	TGTGCCAGCAGGCCCGAGGTTTCCGCCGGGGAGCTGTTTTTT
.	TRBV11-2	.	TRBJ2-7	CASSLTGQPYEQYF	TGTGCCAGCAGCTTGACGGGTCAGCCCTACGAGCAGTACTTC
.	TRBV4-3	TRBD1	TRBJ1-2	CASSQGGIAGTVYGYTF	TGCGCCAGCAGCCAAGGAGGGATAGCCGGGACAGTCTATGGCTACACCTTC
.	TRBV10-2	.	TRBJ2-5	CASSTGSRGTQYF	TGCGCCAGCAGTACCGGGTCTAGGGGGACCCAGTACTTC
.	TRBV11-2	.	TRBJ2-7	CASSGLDRIVYEQYF	TGTGCCAGCAGCGGATTAGACAGGATAGTTTACGAGCAGTACTTC
once	TRBV6-6	.	TRBJ2-5	CASSLGEDRRRETQYF	TGTGCCAGCAGCCTAGGGGAGGACAGGAGGCGAGAGACCCAGTACTTC
.	TRBV7-2	.	TRBJ2-2	CASSLGQANTGELFF	TGTGCCAGCAGCTTAGGGCAGGCGAACACCGGGGAGCTGTTTTTT
.	TRBV12-3/TRBV12-4	.	TRBJ1-1	CASSFIRNTEAFF	TGTGCCAGCAGTTTTATCAGGAACACTGAAGCTTTCTTT
.	TRBV2	.	TRBJ1-1	CASSEQRNTEAFF	TGTGCCAGCAGTGAACAGCGGAATACTGAAGCTTTCTTT
.	TRBV7-9	.	TRBJ1-4	CASSFGGTNEKLFF	TGTGCCAGCAGCTTCGGGGGAACTAATGAAAAACTGTTTTTT
.	TRBV6-5	.	TRBJ2-7	CASSNRQDYEQYF	TGTGCCAGCAGTAATCGACAGGACTACGAGCAGTACTTC